Below, 2 T cell receptor beta chains from the same sample are listed, as sequenced in a study of tumor-infiltrating lymphocytes in primary liver carcinoma. Each 20-30 mg portion of unsorted bulk tissue served as the source for co-extraction of RNA and DNA. Starting material of 450 to 500 ng total RNA yielded TCR beta cDNA via a constant-region primer. A slightly modified ARM-PCR protocol with three nested multiplex PCR rounds produced these TCR beta libraries. Running roughly 10 cycles apiece, the first two PCR rounds relied on TRBV1-TRBV30 forward primers together with a C-beta reverse primer. Each CDR3 protein gets one entry after TCRdb re-called the multiplex PCR reads with MiXCR. This sample yields about 110,000 distinct CDR3 sequences, of which 55% to 65% are seen a single time; approximately 9.7% belongs to the top ten. The sample comprised liver tumor tissue from sampling region 1. Subset given: tumor region T1, superior pole. These receptors were taken from a woman aged 60-70 years with primary liver carcinoma and hepatitis B virus infection.

The chain couples TRBV11-1 to TRBJ2-7, with 9 bases identical to TRBD2. The CDR3 has 20 amino acids. Germline V lookup: CDR1 SGHAT, CDR2 FQDESV (reference sequence). J gave up 3 bases and V 1 base, and 19 bases lay outside the gene matches. The DNA of the CDR3 is TGTGCCAGCAGCTTAGAGGGCCAGTCGGGACTAGCAGGAGTTGACTACGAGCAGTACTTC. Amino acid sequence: CASSLEGQSGLAGVDYEQYF.

In the case of this clonotype: It may be a read error: a sequence one base away is much more abundant. The rearrangement links TRBV30 to TRBJ1-2; D unclear. The CDR3 length is 13 residues. Germline V lookup: CDR1 GTSNPN, CDR2 SVGIG (reference sequence). V was cut by 3 bases and J by 3 bases, with 11 bases left in between. The CDR3: CAWSANRDYGYTF. CDR3 in DNA: TGTGCCTGGAGCGCCAACCGGGACTATGGCTACACCTTC. The full variable domain, with the rest looked up from reference TRBV30 and TRBJ1-2, is SQTIHQWPATLVQPVGSPLSLECTVEGTSNPNLYWYRQAAGRGLQLLFYSVGIGQISSEVPQNLSASRPQDRQFILSSKKLLLSDSGFYLCAWSANRDYGYTFGSGTRLTVV.